The rows below give T cell receptor beta chains drawn from one sample of a study of blood T cells in healthy people across ages. TCRdb called the 5' RACE reads again in MiXCR, with one record for every CDR3 protein. Of 540,000 or so distinct CDR3 sequences in the sample, 40% to 55% are singletons; the top ten hold roughly 24%. The sequencing sample was made of blood. The receptors come from a man of 80 years or more in good health. Each CDR3 is given with its conserved first and last residue. Fields, in order: J gene, V gene, D gene, clone size, CDR3 length, CDR3 protein, CDR3 DNA. D genes are given only for firm matches. A clone size is listed for some rows: how often the clone was seen (once, few, many), or a class if it is expanded.

TRBJ2-1 TRBV20-1 - - 13 CSAGPRAYNEQFF TGCAGTGCGGGGCCGCGGGCCTACAATGAGCAGTTCTTC
TRBJ1-3 TRBV6-6 - few 14 CASSETSSGNTIYF TGTGCCAGCAGTGAGACAAGTTCTGGAAACACCATATATTTT
TRBJ1-1 TRBV6-6 - many 15 CASSYSTSGGTEAFF TGTGCCAGCAGTTACTCGACGTCTGGTGGCACTGAAGCTTTCTTT
TRBJ2-7 TRBV20-1 - many 13 CSAIRDTTYEQYF TGCAGTGCTATCCGGGACACCACCTACGAGCAGTACTTC
TRBJ1-1 TRBV7-9 - - 15 CASSSQDSWNTEAFF TGTGCCAGCAGCTCCCAGGACAGCTGGAACACTGAAGCTTTCTTT
TRBJ2-7 TRBV20-1 - many 14 CSVPSGQSLGEQYF TGCAGTGTACCGTCTGGACAGTCCCTGGGGGAGCAGTACTTC
TRBJ2-1 TRBV18 - few 14 CASSRAASYNEQFF TGTGCCAGCTCACGGGCAGCATCCTACAATGAGCAGTTCTTC
TRBJ1-1 TRBV7-3 TRBD1 - 16 CASSPFAGTGSTEAFF TGTGCCAGCAGCCCATTCGCGGGGACAGGGAGTACTGAAGCTTTCTTT
TRBJ2-5 TRBV9 - - 14 CASSVDSGQETQYF TGTGCCAGCAGCGTAGACTCCGGGCAAGAGACCCAGTACTTC
TRBJ2-3 TRBV4-1 - - 15 CASSQEDGAGYTQYF TGCGCCAGCAGCCAAGAGGACGGCGCAGGTTATACGCAGTATTTT
TRBJ2-3 TRBV20-1 TRBD2 many 16 CSATSGGRASTDTQYF TGCAGTGCCACTAGCGGGGGTCGTGCTAGCACAGATACGCAGTATTTT
TRBJ2-1 TRBV29-1 TRBD2 - 14 CSGGKREARNEQFF TGCAGCGGAGGGAAGCGGGAGGCGCGGAATGAGCAGTTCTTC
TRBJ2-7 TRBV28 - few 13 CATRGGGDYEQYF TGTGCCACCCGGGGTGGTGGAGACTACGAGCAGTACTTC
TRBJ2-1 TRBV10-1 - - 15 CASSEGGDNYNEQFF TGCGCCAGCAGTGAGGGTGGGGACAACTACAATGAGCAGTTCTTC
TRBJ2-5 TRBV4-2 - - 13 CASSQVQEETQYF TGTGCCAGCAGCCAAGTGCAGGAAGAGACCCAGTACTTC
TRBJ2-7 TRBV6-2/TRBV6-3 TRBD1 - 14 CASSYVTGNYEQYF TGTGCCAGCAGTTACGTGACAGGGAACTACGAGCAGTACTTC
TRBJ2-3 TRBV7-9 TRBD2 few 13 CASSLGSGRSQYF TGTGCCAGCAGCTTAGGAAGCGGGAGGTCGCAGTATTTT
TRBJ2-7 TRBV20-1 TRBD2 - 14 CSAQAGVGGDEQYF TGCAGTGCTCAAGCGGGAGTAGGTGGCGATGAGCAGTACTTC
TRBJ2-7 TRBV11-2 TRBD2 - 15 CASSPRTSGMHEQYF TGTGCCAGCAGCCCCAGGACTAGCGGGATGCACGAGCAGTACTTC
TRBJ2-1 TRBV28 TRBD2 - 16 CASSLTAGGSYNEQFF TGTGCCAGCAGTTTGACAGCGGGAGGTTCCTACAATGAGCAGTTCTTC
TRBJ1-2 TRBV7-2 - few 16 CASSLTPGQFNYGYTF TGTGCCAGCAGCTTAACCCCGGGGCAGTTTAACTATGGCTACACCTTC